These 12 T cell receptor beta chains originate from one sample sequenced in a study of T-cell memory formation after mild COVID-19. TCRdb re-analysed the 5' RACE reads in MiXCR, keeping a single row per CDR3 protein. The sample carries hundreds of thousands of distinct CDR3 sequences, less than 25% recorded once. Sequencing used PBMCs or a T cell subset sorted from them (not recorded which). Receptors were obtained from an adult woman who had mild COVID-19 (a few samples of this study predate the infection). Cell type and time point are not known.

This chain joins TRBV6-5 and TRBJ2-1, with D perhaps matching TRBD1 (8 bases). Deletions cut 0 bases from V and 4 bases from J, with 16 bases between. The CDR3 length is 17 residues. In germline, CDR1 is MNHEY, CDR2 SVGAGI. The CDR3 bases are TGTGCCAGCAGTTACTCAGGACAGGGAGGGATATACAATGAGCAGTTCTTC. Its translation is CASSYSGQGGIYNEQFF.

This clonotype appeared a few times. The chain uses TRBV29-1 and TRBJ2-3; D unresolved. Looked up from germline, CDR1 is SQVTM and CDR2 is ANQGSEA. The V end lost 4 bases, the J end lost 2 bases, and 10 bases lay between the germline ends. The length of the CDR3 is 13 residues. CDR3 DNA sequence: TGCAGCGTTGTACCGCCTAACACAGATACGCAGTATTTT. Protein: CSVVPPNTDTQYF.

The V and J genes are TRBV7-3 and TRBJ2-3; 9 bases are a match to TRBD2. Germline CDR1 reads SGHTA; CDR2 reads FQGTGA. This CDR3 has 15 amino acids. V was clipped by 0 bases and J by 4 bases; unmatched bases: 2. The CDR3 spells CASSLTGLAADTQYF. CDR3 in DNA: TGTGCCAGCAGCTTAACGGGACTAGCAGCAGATACGCAGTATTTT.

The V and J genes are TRBV6-2 or TRBV6-3 and TRBJ1-5, with D maybe TRBD1 (5 bases). The CDR3 extends over 15 amino acids. The V gene lost 11 bases and the J gene lost 0 bases, with 17 bases spanning the gap. Germline values: CDR1 MNHEY, CDR2 SVGEGT. The CDR3 sequence: CAVDTSRYSNQPQHF. CDR3 nucleotides: TGTGCCGTGGACACCTCCAGATATAGCAATCAGCCCCAGCATTTT.

This chain links TRBV4-1 with TRBJ2-2; D is unclear. There are 12 residues in the CDR3. V lost 3 bases and J lost 8, with 7 bases in between. CDR1 and CDR2 from the germline V gene are MGHRA and YSYEKL. The CDR3 nucleotides read TGCGCCAGCAGCCATTCCGGAGGGGAGCTGTTTTTT. It translates to CASSHSGGELFF.

This chain connects TRBV24-1 to TRBJ1-2; unclear D gene. The CDR3 is made up of 9 amino acids. Looked up from germline, CDR1 is KGHDR and CDR2 is SFDVKD. V was clipped by 11 bases and J by 6 bases, with 6 bases between them. CDR3 sequence reads: CASRDGYTF. The CDR3, as DNA: TGTGCCAGCCGGGATGGCTACACCTTC.

This clonotype has a handful of counts. The rearrangement uses TRBV2 and TRBJ2-3; 10 bases are shared with TRBD1. Germline assignment: CDR1 SNHLY and CDR2 FYNNEI. The CDR3 length is 17 residues. V lost 5 bases, J lost 0 bases, and 8 bases stayed unmatched. The DNA of the CDR3 is TGTGCCAGCAGTTTTTCGGACAGGGGGTTAAGCACAGATACGCAGTATTTT. Protein product: CASSFSDRGLSTDTQYF.

This rearrangement joins TRBV12-3 or TRBV12-4 to TRBJ1-1; D remains ambiguous. Between the trimmed V and J ends, which lost 11 bases and 0 bases, there was a span of 10 bases. This CDR3 is 12 amino acids long. CDR3 DNA sequence: TGTGCCCGCGGATCGCTGAACACTGAAGCTTTCTTT. It translates to CARGSLNTEAFF.

This clonotype was counted only a few times. For the CDR3, the DNA is TGTGCCACCCCGGCTAGCGGGGCTAACACCGGGGAGCTGTTTTTT. Translating it yields CATPASGANTGELFF. The chain uses TRBV6-1 and TRBJ2-2; 9 bases are a match to TRBD2. Germline-derived CDR1 and CDR2 are MNHNS and SASEGT. The CDR3 consists of 15 residues. J was trimmed by 2 bases and V by 10 bases; bases with no gene match: 8.

This chain joins TRBV4-2 and TRBJ2-7, with D possibly TRBD1 on 6 matching bases. Germline lookup yields CDR1 LGHNA and CDR2 YNFKEQ. The CDR3 has 14 amino acids. V shed 4 bases and J shed 1 base, with 11 bases lying between them. The CDR3 nucleotides read TGTGCCAGCAGCCCCCGACAGGAATCCTACGAGCAGTACTTC. Encoded protein: CASSPRQESYEQYF.

This clonotype appeared a few times. V usage is TRBV3-1 and J usage is TRBJ1-3; TRBD1 might be the D (6 bases). The CDR3 is made up of 16 amino acids. In germline, CDR1 is LGHDT, CDR2 YNNKEL (reference sequence). The ends were cut back, 3 bases at V and 2 bases at J, with 14 bases in the middle. Here the CDR3 DNA reads TGTGCCAGCAGCCACAGGGGATTTGGTCCTGGAAACACCATATATTTT. It codes for CASSHRGFGPGNTIYF.

This clonotype occurred a few times. The CDR3 protein is CASSFLRDRGPTRTDTQYF. CDR3 nucleotides: TGCGCCAGCAGCTTTCTCCGGGACAGGGGCCCAACTCGAACAGATACGCAGTATTTT. V usage is TRBV5-1 and J usage is TRBJ2-3; 10 nucleotides line up with TRBD1. CDR1 and CDR2 (germline): SGHRS, YFSETQ. The CDR3 length is 19 residues. V lost 2 bases to trimming and J lost 3 bases; unmatched junction nucleotides: 15.